One T cell receptor beta chain is described in this entry. Its recognized antigen is unknown. Each CD8+ T cell subset was flow-sorted in triplicate, with over 250,000 cells per subset placed directly into RLT lysis buffer. To keep memory contaminants out, a stringent definition of naive CD8+ T cells was applied: CD45RO-CCR7+CD27+CD95-. Standard density gradient centrifugation was used to isolate peripheral blood mononuclear cells from buffy coats. A FACSAria III was used to flow-sort naive CD8+ T cells into CXCR3-negative and CXCR3-positive populations. Total RNA was extracted from sorted cells using an RNeasy Mini Kit. From a lookup of the germline V gene (reference sequence), CDR1 and CDR2 are LNHDA and SQIVND. Inclusive of the bounding cysteine and phenylalanine, the CDR3 is 14 residues long. The protein alone is recorded here. This entry belongs to a study of CXCR3-negative and CXCR3-positive naive CD8 T cells (dated 2019 in TCRdb). Broadly, across the study: In total, about 140 million TRB reads were obtained, or roughly 1.5 +/- 0.3 million reads per library. The diversity and physicochemical repertoire analyses included more than ten donors pooled from two independent experiments. Naive subsets from five or six donors and memory cells from 3 donors were included in the TRBV-TRBJ cluster analysis. The research as a whole found: Because surface CD5, which is linked to self-reactivity in mice, was comparable between the naive subsets, TCR interaction strength was also inferred from the physicochemical properties of TRB CDR3s. TRB CDR3s from CXCR3-positive naive cells showed higher hydrophobicity (lower Kidera factor 4), lower energy, and higher strength and volume indices than CXCR3-negative naive cells. CXCR3 expression partially decreased after cryopreservation, so most assays used freshly isolated PBMCs. Naive CXCR3-negative and CXCR3-positive cells from the same donor showed similar TRBV-TRBJ usage, whereas memory cells showed distinct patterns. Comparably high repertoire diversity was found in both naive subsets, whereas much lower repertoire diversity was found in memory CD8+ T cells.

These reads were obtained on a NextSeq 550. The Human TCR Profiling Kit (MiLaboratory) was used to make UMI-labeled 5' RACE TRB cDNA libraries. cDNA synthesis used the entire amount of extracted RNA, and PCR amplification then used the entire amount of cDNA produced. Libraries were prepared in parallel with an identical number of PCR cycles. From the authors' description of their analysis: About 50,000 +/- 10,000 unique UMI-labeled TRB cDNA molecules per library were extracted with MIGEC and MiXCR, with at least two reads per UMI required. On average, approximately 40,000 +/- 10,000 functional in-frame TRB CDR3 nucleotide clonotypes lacking stop codons were found per library. Diversity metrics, including normalized Shannon-Wiener and Chao1, were computed in VDJtools after downsampling to 5000 UMI-labeled TRB molecules per sample. VDJtools was used to calculate clonotype-size-weighted physicochemical properties of the central five CDR3 residues, namely interaction energy, strength, volume and Kidera factor 4. Once TCRdb had reprocessed the reads, it stored one entry per CDR3 protein sequence and supplied no DNA. What appears here as the V and J calls and clone size reflects TCRdb's work, not the paper's. The sample table holds about 56,000 distinct CDR3 sequences. The leading ten clones occupy approximately 0.8% of the sample.

The sequence is built from TRBV19 and TRBJ1-1. Sequencing input: naive CXCR3+ CD8+ T cells from blood. The cell subset or site label for this specimen denotes: CD45RO-CCR7+CD27+CD95- naive CD8+ T cells expressing CXCR3 (TNR3+). The receptor comes from a human donor in good health. Some clones in this sample may be carry-over from other donors' samples. The CDR3 region: CASSTEPFGTEAFF.